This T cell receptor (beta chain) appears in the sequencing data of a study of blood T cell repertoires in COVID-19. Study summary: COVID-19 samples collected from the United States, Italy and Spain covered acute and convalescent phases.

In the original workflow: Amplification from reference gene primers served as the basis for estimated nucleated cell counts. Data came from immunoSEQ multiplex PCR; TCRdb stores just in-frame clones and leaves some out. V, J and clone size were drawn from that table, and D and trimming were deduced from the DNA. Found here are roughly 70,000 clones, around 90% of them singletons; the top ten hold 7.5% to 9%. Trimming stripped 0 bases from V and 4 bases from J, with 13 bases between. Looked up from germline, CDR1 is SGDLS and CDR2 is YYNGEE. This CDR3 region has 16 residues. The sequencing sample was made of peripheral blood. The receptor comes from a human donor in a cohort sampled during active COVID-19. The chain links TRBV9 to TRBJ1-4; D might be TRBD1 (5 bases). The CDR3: CASSVDSSGFNEKLFF. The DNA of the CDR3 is TGTGCCAGCAGCGTAGATAGTTCAGGGTTTAATGAAAAACTGTTTTTT.